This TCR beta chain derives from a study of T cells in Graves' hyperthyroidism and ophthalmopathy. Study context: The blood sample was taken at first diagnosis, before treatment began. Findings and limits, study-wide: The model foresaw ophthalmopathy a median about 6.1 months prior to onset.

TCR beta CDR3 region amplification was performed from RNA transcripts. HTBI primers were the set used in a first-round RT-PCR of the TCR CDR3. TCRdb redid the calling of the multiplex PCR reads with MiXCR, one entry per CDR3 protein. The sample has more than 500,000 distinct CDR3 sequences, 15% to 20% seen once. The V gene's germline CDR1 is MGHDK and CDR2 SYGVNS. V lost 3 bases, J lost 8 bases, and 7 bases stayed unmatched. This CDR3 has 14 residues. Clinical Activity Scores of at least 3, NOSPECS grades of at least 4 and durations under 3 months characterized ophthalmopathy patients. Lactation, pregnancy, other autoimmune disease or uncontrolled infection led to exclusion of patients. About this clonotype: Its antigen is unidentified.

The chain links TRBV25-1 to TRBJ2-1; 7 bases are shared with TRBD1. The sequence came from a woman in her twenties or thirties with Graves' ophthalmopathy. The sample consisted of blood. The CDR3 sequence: CASSDRDSSHEQFF. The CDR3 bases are TGTGCCAGCAGTGATAGGGACAGCAGCCATGAGCAGTTCTTC.